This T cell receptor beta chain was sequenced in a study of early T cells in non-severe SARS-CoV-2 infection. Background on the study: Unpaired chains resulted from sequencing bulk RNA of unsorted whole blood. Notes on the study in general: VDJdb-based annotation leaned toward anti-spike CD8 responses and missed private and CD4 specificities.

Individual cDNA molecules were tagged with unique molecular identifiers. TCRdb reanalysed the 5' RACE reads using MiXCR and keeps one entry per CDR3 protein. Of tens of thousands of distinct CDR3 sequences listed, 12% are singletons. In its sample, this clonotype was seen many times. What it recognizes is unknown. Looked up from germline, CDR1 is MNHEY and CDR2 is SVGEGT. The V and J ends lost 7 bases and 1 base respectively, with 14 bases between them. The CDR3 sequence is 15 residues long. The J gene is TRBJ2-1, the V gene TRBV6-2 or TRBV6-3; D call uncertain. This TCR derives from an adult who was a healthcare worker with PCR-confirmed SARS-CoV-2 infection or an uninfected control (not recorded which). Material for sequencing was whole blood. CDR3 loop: CASNPSGVSYNEQFF. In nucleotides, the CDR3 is TGTGCCAGCAACCCATCTGGGGTGTCCTACAATGAGCAGTTCTTC.